What follows describes a single T cell receptor beta chain. The sample belongs to a study of cytomegalovirus exposure and HLA in healthy donors. Vbeta (60) and Jbeta (13) primers were used in the PCR. Measured with immunoSEQ multiplex PCR; TCRdb has only the in-frame clones, and not every one. The data contain hundreds of thousands of clones, roughly two thirds of them singletons. This receptor was identified in a female donor in good health and CMV-seronegative. The sample consisted of PBMCs.

CDR3 loop: CASSSQGAYNEQFF. The CDR3 nucleotides read TGCGCCAGCAGCTCCCAGGGGGCCTACAATGAGCAGTTCTTC. This chain connects TRBV5-1 to TRBJ2-1, with 7 bases that match TRBD1. The CDR3 contains 14 residues. Trimming took 3 bases from V and 2 from J; bases not matched to a gene: 2. Germline V CDR1 and CDR2: SGHRS, YFSETQ.